Only a few counts were recorded for the clone carrying this TCR beta chain. This CDR3 spans 13 amino acids. The germline CDR1 and CDR2 sequences are SEHNR and FQNEAQ (reference sequence). V lost 5 bases and J 5 bases, leaving 9 bases between the germline ends. The record originates from a study of response to subunit inactivated influenza vaccine. From the RT-PCR reads, TCRdb called clonotypes with MiXCR, one entry per CDR3 protein. There are around 160,000 distinct CDR3 sequences in the sample; 11% occur only once, and roughly 12% lies in the top ten. Sequences were derived from non-naive T cells sorted from PBMCs, sampled 40 to 50 days after vaccination. This sequence joins TRBV7-9 and TRBJ2-2; D remains unclear. The clonotype originates from a middle-aged man who received an inactivated influenza vaccine. CDR3 DNA sequence: TGTGCCAGCAGCGTAAGGTTAACCGGGGAGCTGTTTTTT. Amino acids: CASSVRLTGELFF.